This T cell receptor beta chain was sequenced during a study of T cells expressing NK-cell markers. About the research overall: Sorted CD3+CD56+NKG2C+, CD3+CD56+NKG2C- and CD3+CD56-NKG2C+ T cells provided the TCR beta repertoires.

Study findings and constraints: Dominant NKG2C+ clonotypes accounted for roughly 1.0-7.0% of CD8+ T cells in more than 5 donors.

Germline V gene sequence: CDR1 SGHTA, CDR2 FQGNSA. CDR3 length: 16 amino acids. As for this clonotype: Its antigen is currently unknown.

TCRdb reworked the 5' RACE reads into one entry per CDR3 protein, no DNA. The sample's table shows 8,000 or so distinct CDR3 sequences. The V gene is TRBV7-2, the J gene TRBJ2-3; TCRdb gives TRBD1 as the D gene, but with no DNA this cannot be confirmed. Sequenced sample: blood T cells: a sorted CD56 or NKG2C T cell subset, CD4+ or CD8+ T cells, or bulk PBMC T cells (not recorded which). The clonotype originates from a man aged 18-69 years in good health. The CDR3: CASSLGGGGTVDTQYF.